The rows below give T cell receptor beta chains drawn from one sample of a study of T-cell reconstitution after alpha-beta-depleted transplantation in children. One entry per CDR3 protein results from TCRdb running MiXCR on the PCR reads. The sample includes more than 200,000 distinct CDR3 sequences, about a sixth of them seen just once. Material: PBMCs, mostly from graft donor cells, obtained 360 days after TCRalphabeta/CD19-depleted stem cell transplant. These receptor sequences come from a male patient between 2 and 10 years old who had a stem cell transplant for acute lymphoblastic leukemia, so the T cells may come from the graft donor. CDR3s include the opening cysteine and the closing phenylalanine or tryptophan. The order of the fields is J gene, clone size, V gene, D gene, CDR3 DNA, CDR3 protein. The D gene is left open where the match is weak. A row's size may be missing; if present it is once, few, many or a size class.

J gene: TRBJ2-3
clone size: -
V gene: TRBV5-5
D gene: -
CDR3 DNA: TGTGCCAGCAGCATACTTCCGGGGGATACAGATACGCAGTATTTT
CDR3 protein: CASSILPGDTDTQYF

J gene: TRBJ2-3
clone size: few
V gene: TRBV6-1
D gene: TRBD2
CDR3 DNA: TGTGCCAGCAGGGCGCTTGCGGGGGGGCCTGGGATAGATACGCAGTATTTT
CDR3 protein: CASRALAGGPGIDTQYF

J gene: TRBJ2-2
clone size: many
V gene: TRBV20-1
D gene: TRBD2
CDR3 DNA: TGCAGTGCTATACGCCCCCGGGGGGTCGGGGAGCTGTTTTTT
CDR3 protein: CSAIRPRGVGELFF

J gene: TRBJ2-1
clone size: few
V gene: TRBV5-1
D gene: TRBD2
CDR3 DNA: TGCGCCAGCAGCTTGATTTTAGCGGGGGGCTACAATGAGCAGTTCTTC
CDR3 protein: CASSLILAGGYNEQFF

J gene: TRBJ2-1
clone size: few
V gene: TRBV15
D gene: -
CDR3 DNA: TGTGCCACCAGCAGGCCGTCCGCGATTTTAAAAGAGCAGTTCTTC
CDR3 protein: CATSRPSAILKEQFF

J gene: TRBJ1-2
clone size: few
V gene: TRBV20-1
D gene: TRBD1
CDR3 DNA: TGCAGTGCTAGAGATGGGCAGGGGGCTTACAACTATGGCTACACCTTC
CDR3 protein: CSARDGQGAYNYGYTF

J gene: TRBJ1-3
clone size: few
V gene: TRBV19
D gene: -
CDR3 DNA: TGTGCCAGCCAATCTTCTGGAAACACCATATATTTT
CDR3 protein: CASQSSGNTIYF

J gene: TRBJ2-5
clone size: -
V gene: TRBV6-2/TRBV6-3
D gene: -
CDR3 DNA: TGTGCCAGCAGACCCAGGGCGGAAGAGACCCAGTACTTC
CDR3 protein: CASRPRAEETQYF

J gene: TRBJ2-3
clone size: few
V gene: TRBV24-1
D gene: TRBD2
CDR3 DNA: TGTGCCACCAGTGAAGGACTAGCGGAGTTCACAGATACGCAGTATTTT
CDR3 protein: CATSEGLAEFTDTQYF

J gene: TRBJ2-1
clone size: many
V gene: TRBV29-1
D gene: -
CDR3 DNA: TGCAGCGTCGGGACGGTTTCCTACAATGAGCAGTTCTTC
CDR3 protein: CSVGTVSYNEQFF

J gene: TRBJ1-2
clone size: few
V gene: TRBV7-2
D gene: -
CDR3 DNA: TGTGCCAGCAGCACCCAACACGGGGGGTTTAGCTATGGCTACACCTTC
CDR3 protein: CASSTQHGGFSYGYTF

J gene: TRBJ2-3
clone size: few
V gene: TRBV7-2
D gene: TRBD2
CDR3 DNA: TGTGCCAGCACCCACCGGGGGGGGACCTCTAGCACAGATACGCAGTATTTT
CDR3 protein: CASTHRGGTSSTDTQYF

J gene: TRBJ1-2
clone size: -
V gene: TRBV5-1
D gene: TRBD1
CDR3 DNA: TGCGCCAGCAGCTGGGACAGGGACTATGGCTACACCTTC
CDR3 protein: CASSWDRDYGYTF

J gene: TRBJ1-1
clone size: -
V gene: TRBV29-1
D gene: TRBD1
CDR3 DNA: TGCAGCGTTGAGTGGACAGGCATGAACACTGAAGCTTTCTTT
CDR3 protein: CSVEWTGMNTEAFF

J gene: TRBJ2-7
clone size: -
V gene: TRBV20-1
D gene: -
CDR3 DNA: TGCAGTGCTAGAGAAGGGCCCCCCTACGAGCAGTACTTC
CDR3 protein: CSAREGPPYEQYF

J gene: TRBJ1-1
clone size: many
V gene: TRBV12-3/TRBV12-4
D gene: -
CDR3 DNA: TGTGCCAGCAGTTCGGACAGGAACACTGAAGCTTTCTTT
CDR3 protein: CASSSDRNTEAFF

J gene: TRBJ2-1
clone size: few
V gene: TRBV18
D gene: -
CDR3 DNA: TGTGCCAGCTCACCACCAGACCCCAATGAGCAGTTCTTC
CDR3 protein: CASSPPDPNEQFF

J gene: TRBJ2-3
clone size: few
V gene: TRBV27
D gene: -
CDR3 DNA: TGTGCCAGCGAAAGCACAGATACGCAGTATTTT
CDR3 protein: CASESTDTQYF

J gene: TRBJ2-1
clone size: -
V gene: TRBV4-3
D gene: TRBD1
CDR3 DNA: TGCGCCAGCAGCGGGGACAGGGCCAATGAGCAGTTCTTC
CDR3 protein: CASSGDRANEQFF

J gene: TRBJ2-5
clone size: -
V gene: TRBV5-1
D gene: TRBD1
CDR3 DNA: TGCGCCAGCAGCGAGGGACAGGCAGAGACCCAGTACTTC
CDR3 protein: CASSEGQAETQYF

J gene: TRBJ2-5
clone size: many
V gene: TRBV15
D gene: -
CDR3 DNA: TGTGCCACCTGCTTAGGGCATGATATCAGAGAGACCCAGTACTTC
CDR3 protein: CATCLGHDIRETQYF